This T cell receptor (beta chain) appears in the sequencing data of a study of response to subunit inactivated influenza vaccine (dated by TCRdb to the late 2010s). Looking at the study overall: The study used deep quantitative T cell receptor repertoire profiling to track responses to a trivalent subunit inactivated influenza vaccine. Broad study findings and their caveats: According to the authors, only a limited number of new T cells may be recruited by each seasonal influenza vaccination.

The method was RT-PCR. The sequencer was an Illumina HiSeq 2500. Clones were called with MiXCR by TCRdb after fastp trimmed the public reads at Q25, and only in-frame beta chains were retained. Rows are unified per CDR3 protein, each entry keeping the most common DNA and genes. The sample profile shows about 240,000 distinct CDR3 sequences; 9.5% to 15% of them were found once. The ten largest clones add up to approximately 8.3% of the sample. The germline V gene provides CDR1 SGHTA and CDR2 FQGNSA. V is trimmed back by 1 base and J by 4 bases, and the junction contains 5 bases that no gene match accounts for. From the cysteine up to the phenylalanine, the CDR3 has a length of 15 residues. The sequence is cut down to CDR3 DNA, 45 bases in frame from base 1. A word on this clonotype: There is no known antigen for this receptor. No much larger clone exists at a distance of one base, and base qualities are not known.

The source was non-naive T cells sorted from PBMCs, collected 14 to 15 days before vaccination. The intended sense of this specimen's cell subset or site label: memory T cell fraction. The source of this sequence is a man aged 50 to 60 who received an inactivated influenza vaccine. Donor details come from another sample of the same person, matched by shared clones. This chain joins TRBV7-2 to TRBJ1-2; TRBD1 fits 8 bases in the junction. The DNA reads TGTGCCAGCAGCTTAGGAGGACAGGGCACCTATGGCTACACCTTC. This yields the protein CASSLGGQGTYGYTF.